This T cell receptor (beta chain) was recovered during a study of blood T cells in healthy people across ages. Study results and caveats: Estimates drawn from one million T cells were deemed to understate diversity.

V lost 5 bases and J lost 2, with 15 bases in between. Germline values: CDR1 DFQATT, CDR2 SNEGSKA (reference sequence). This CDR3 has 14 residues. Together with a sample-barcoded 5' primer, a J-beta primer mix was included in a second PCR lasting about 6 to 11 cycles. Using its own MiXCR run on the 5' RACE reads, TCRdb lists one record per CDR3 protein. The table lists 1,300,000 or so distinct CDR3 sequences, 55% to 75% of them singletons. This clonotype was observed a handful of times. No antigen is known for it. Sequencing input: blood. V gene TRBV20-1 combines with J gene TRBJ2-5; D may be TRBD1 (5 bases). The receptor comes from a man between 18 and 35 years old in good health. The CDR3 DNA follows: TGCAGTGCTTCCCCGACAGTAAAACAAGAGACCCAGTACTTC. This translates into CSASPTVKQETQYF.